This T cell receptor (beta chain) appears in the sequencing data of a study of shared clonotypes between healthy human individuals. This clone was seen only a few times. Other DNA sequences in this sample translate to the same CDR3. This table comes from immunoSEQ multiplex PCR, and its TCRdb copy is limited to in-frame clones, with some not included. Altogether over 950,000 clones are present, approximately 75% being singletons, with the ten largest covering about 0.89%. The trim removed 4 bases at V and 5 bases at J, leaving 0 bases unmatched. CDR3 length: 13 residues. Looked up from germline, CDR1 is SNHLY and CDR2 is FYNNEI.

The specimen was memory CD4+ T cells from PBMCs. Subset: CD45RA-negative fraction. The genes are TRBV2 and TRBJ2-1, with TRBD2 matching 9 bases. The origin of this receptor is a man in his late teens or twenties in good health. Some clones in this sample may be carry-over from other donors' samples. CDR3 DNA: TGTGCCAGCAGTGGACTAGCGGACAATGAGCAGTTCTTC. Amino acids: CASSGLADNEQFF.